This TCR beta chain was obtained from a study of blood T cell repertoires in COVID-19. Looking at the study overall: Material from acute and convalescent COVID-19 was sourced from the United States, Italy and Spain. Sources were T cells, B-cell-depleted T cells, or PBMCs; the material itself was cDNA or gDNA.

The trim removed 0 bases at V and 0 bases at J, leaving 10 bases unmatched. The CDR3 has 20 amino acids. CDR1 is MNHEY, CDR2 SVGEGT, per germline. The method was immunoSEQ multiplex PCR; TCRdb's version includes in-frame clones alone and lacks a portion of them. In the table there are about 120,000 clones, about 89% of which are singletons. V gene TRBV6-2 or TRBV6-3 combines with J gene TRBJ2-5; 13 bases line up with TRBD2. This clonotype was obtained from a human donor with acute or convalescent COVID-19. The donor label of this sample is uncertain. Sample: peripheral blood. The CDR3 DNA reads as TGTGCCAGCAGTTACTCGACTAGCGGGGGGCCCCCTAAGTACCAAGAGACCCAGTACTTC. Protein sequence: CASSYSTSGGPPKYQETQYF.